One and the same sample provided the 16 T cell receptor beta chains below, sequenced in a study of blood T cell repertoires in COVID-19. Method: immunoSEQ multiplex PCR; TCRdb's copy keeps in-frame clones and lacks some. This sample carries about 180,000 clones, roughly nine tenths of them seen once, and the ten largest clones take 2% to 2.5%. The specimen was PBMCs or T cells enriched from blood (not recorded which). These TCRs come from a woman in her thirties or forties with acute COVID-19.

This chain connects TRBV5-1 to TRBJ2-5, with 11 bases lining up with TRBD1. Germline lookup yields CDR1 SGHRS and CDR2 YFSETQ. V lost 4 bases and J lost 2; bases outside the gene matches: 10. CDR3 length: 17 amino acids. Written as DNA, the CDR3 is TGCGCCAGCAGCGACCGGGGACAGGGGGAATCGCAAGAGACCCAGTACTTC. Translating it yields CASSDRGQGESQETQYF.

The genes are TRBV5-6 and TRBJ1-1; the D is unclear. Germline lookup yields CDR1 SGHDT and CDR2 YYEEEE. The germline V and J ends were trimmed by 0 bases and 4 bases, with 19 bases remaining between them. The CDR3 has 17 amino acids. CDR3 amino acids: CASSLEWAATRSTEAFF. In DNA, the CDR3 is TGTGCCAGCAGCTTGGAATGGGCGGCGACTAGAAGCACTGAAGCTTTCTTT. Together with reference TRBV5-6 and TRBJ1-1, the CDR3 gives the full variable domain: DAGVTQSPTHLIKTRGQQVTLRCSPKSGHDTVSWYQQALGQGPQFIFQYYEEEERQRGNFPDRFSGHQFPNYSSELNVNALLLGDSALYLCASSLEWAATRSTEAFFGQGTRLTVV.

The chain is built from TRBV2 and TRBJ1-1, with TRBD1 identical over 7 bases. The CDR3 contains 13 residues. The germline V gene has CDR1 SNHLY and CDR2 FYNNEI. The V segment lost 5 bases and the J segment 2 bases; nucleotides outside the gene matches: 2. The CDR3 sequence: CASSLGGNTEAFF. As DNA, the CDR3 is TGTGCCAGCAGTCTAGGGGGCAACACTGAAGCTTTCTTT.

The V call is TRBV7-2, the J call TRBJ2-5; the D gene is possibly TRBD2 (7 bases). CDR3 length: 14 residues. Trimming took 5 bases from V and 7 from J, leaving 17 bases between them. The germline gives CDR1 SGHTA, CDR2 FQGNSA. CDR3 region: CASSPGLGGGTQYF. In DNA, the CDR3 is TGTGCCAGCAGCCCCGGACTAGGGGGAGGGACCCAGTACTTC.

This sequence joins TRBV4-1 and TRBJ2-5; 10 bases fit TRBD2. There are 14 residues in the CDR3. Germline CDR1 is MGHRA and CDR2 is YSYEKL. Losses at the gene ends were 4 bases for V and 5 bases for J; bases not matched to a gene: 4. The CDR3 is CASSRLAGVETQYF. Here the CDR3 DNA reads TGCGCCAGCAGCCGGCTAGCGGGAGTGGAGACCCAGTACTTC.

This chain uses TRBV18 with TRBJ2-3; 10 bases agree with TRBD2. CDR1 KGHSH and CDR2 LQKENI come from the germline V gene. The CDR3 is 17 amino acids. Trimming removed 5 bases from V and 0 bases from J; junction bases left unmatched: 8. The CDR3 DNA reads TGTGCCAGCTCAATAGGTGCTAGCGGGGGAAGCACAGATACGCAGTATTTT. Amino acids: CASSIGASGGSTDTQYF.

The rearrangement links TRBV7-9 to TRBJ2-5, with TRBD2 identical over 10 bases. The CDR3 sequence is 17 residues long. Germline CDR1 is SEHNR and CDR2 is FQNEAQ (reference sequence). J lost 4 bases, V lost 1 base, and 9 bases had no gene match. CDR3 DNA: TGTGCCAGCAGCTTAGGTGCTAGCGGGAGTCAACGAGAGACCCAGTACTTC. Translating gives CASSLGASGSQRETQYF.

V and J are TRBV30 and TRBJ2-7; D perhaps matches TRBD1 (7 bases). From germline, CDR1 is GTSNPN and CDR2 SVGIG (reference sequence). V was shortened by 2 bases and J by 2 bases, with 13 bases between the two germline ends. This CDR3 has 14 amino acids. The CDR3 spells CAWSRGTEAYEQYF. CDR3 DNA sequence: TGTGCCTGGAGTCGCGGGACAGAAGCCTACGAGCAGTACTTC.

Of note for this clone: The junction departs from germline at one end; a sequencing error may be responsible. The chain uses TRBV7-7 and TRBJ2-5; 10 bases are shared with TRBD1. Germline V gene lookup returns CDR1 SSHAT and CDR2 FNYEAQ (reference sequence). The CDR3 sequence is 15 residues long. The CDR3 spells CASSPSGQGRETQYF. Written as DNA, the CDR3 is TGTGCTAGCAGCCCCTCGGGACAGGGGCGCGAGACCCAGTACTTC.

This clone came up once. V usage is TRBV3-1 (or the pseudogene TRBV3-2) and J usage is TRBJ2-7; TRBD1 agrees at 11 bases. The J segment lost 7 bases and the V segment lost 2 bases, leaving 7 bases of the junction unmatched. Germline V CDR1 and CDR2: LGHDT, YNNKEL (reference sequence). This CDR3 spans 15 amino acids. The CDR3 loop reads CASSQPGQGVNEQYF. CDR3 coding DNA: TGTGCCAGCAGCCAACCGGGACAGGGGGTTAATGAGCAGTACTTC.

This clone has a single count. V and J are TRBV25-1 and TRBJ1-4; D not resolved. The CDR3 sequence is 12 residues long. V lost 4 bases and J 8 bases, leaving 8 bases between the germline ends. Per germline, CDR1 MGHDK and CDR2 SYGVNS. CDR3 bases: TGTGCCAGCAGTGGCGGCGGGGAAAAACTGTTTTTT. It translates to CASSGGGEKLFF.

The rearrangement uses TRBV18 and TRBJ1-4; TRBD1 agrees at 7 bases. This CDR3 region has 16 residues. Trimming took 3 bases from V and 4 from J; bases not matched to a gene: 8. Germline V gives CDR1 KGHSH, CDR2 LQKENI. The CDR3, as DNA: TGTGCCAGCTCACCCCAACAGGGGATGGGTAATGAAAAACTGTTTTTT. This sequence encodes CASSPQQGMGNEKLFF. Filled out from reference TRBV18 and TRBJ1-4, the complete variable domain reads NAGVMQNPRHLVRRRGQEARLRCSPMKGHSHVYWYRQLPEEGLKFMVYLQKENIIDESGMPKERFSAEFPKEGPSILRIQQVVRGDSAAYFCASSPQQGMGNEKLFFGSGTQLSVL.

The rearrangement uses TRBV19 and TRBJ2-5, with 7 positions matching TRBD2. Germline loops: CDR1 LNHDA, CDR2 SQIVND (reference sequence). The CDR3 extends over 13 amino acids. V trimming: 9 bases; J trimming: 1 base; junction bases outside the gene matches: 5. CDR3 sequence (DNA): TGTGCCAGCGCATCTAGCGGCCAAGAGACCCAGTACTTC. Encoded protein: CASASSGQETQYF.

The chain recombines TRBV5-4 with TRBJ1-6; tentative D call: TRBD1 (6 bases). V lost 4 bases and J lost 1, with 15 bases in between. The CDR3 sequence is 17 residues long. The V gene's germline CDR1 is SGHNT and CDR2 YYREEE (reference sequence). CDR3 sequence reads: CASSADRGESYNSPLHF. The CDR3 DNA is TGTGCCAGCAGCGCGGACAGAGGGGAATCCTATAATTCACCCCTCCACTTT.

The V gene is TRBV7-8, the J gene TRBJ2-2; D is perhaps TRBD1 (5 bases). The CDR3 sequence is 15 residues long. Trimming took off 1 base at V and 5 bases at J, with 11 bases between the two ends. The germline CDR1 and CDR2 sequences are SGHVS and FQNEAQ. CDR3 nucleotide sequence: TGTGCCAGCAGCTTAGTTGATTCAGGGACCGGGGAGCTGTTTTTT. This sequence encodes CASSLVDSGTGELFF.

As DNA, the CDR3 is TGTGCCAGCAGCCAAGATCTGGGACAGTTTAGCTCCTATAATTCACCCCTCCACTTT. Translation gives CASSQDLGQFSSYNSPLHF. V and J are TRBV3-1 (or the pseudogene TRBV3-2) and TRBJ1-6; TRBD1 matches at 7 bases. The germline V gene encodes CDR1 LGHDT and CDR2 YNNKEL (reference sequence). Germline trimming cut 0 bases from V and 0 bases from J; bases unmatched to any gene: 8. The CDR3 runs 19 residues.